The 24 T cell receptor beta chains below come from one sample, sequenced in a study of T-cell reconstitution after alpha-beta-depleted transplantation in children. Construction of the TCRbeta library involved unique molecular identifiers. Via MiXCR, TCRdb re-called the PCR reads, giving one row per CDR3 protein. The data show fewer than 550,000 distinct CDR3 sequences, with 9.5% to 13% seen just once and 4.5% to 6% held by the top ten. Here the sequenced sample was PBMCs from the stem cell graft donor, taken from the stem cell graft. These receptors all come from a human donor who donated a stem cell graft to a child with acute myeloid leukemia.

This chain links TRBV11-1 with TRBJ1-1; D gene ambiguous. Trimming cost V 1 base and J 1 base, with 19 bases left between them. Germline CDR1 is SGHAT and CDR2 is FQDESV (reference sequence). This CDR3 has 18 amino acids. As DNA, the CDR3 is TGTGCCAGCAGCTTAGGAGTAGGGCGGGAGCAGACGAACACTGAAGCTTTCTTT. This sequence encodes CASSLGVGREQTNTEAFF. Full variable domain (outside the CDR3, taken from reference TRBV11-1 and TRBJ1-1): EAEVAQSPRYKITEKSQAVAFWCDPISGHATLYWYRQILGQGPELLVQFQDESVVDDSQLPKDRFSAERLKGVDSTLKIQPAELGDSAMYLCASSLGVGREQTNTEAFFGQGTRLTVV.

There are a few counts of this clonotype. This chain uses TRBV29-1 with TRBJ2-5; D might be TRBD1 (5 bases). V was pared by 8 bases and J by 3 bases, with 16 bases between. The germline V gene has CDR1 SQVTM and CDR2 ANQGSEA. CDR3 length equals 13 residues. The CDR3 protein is CSTDSRLEETQYF. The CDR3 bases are TGCAGCACCGACAGCAGGCTAGAAGAGACCCAGTACTTC.

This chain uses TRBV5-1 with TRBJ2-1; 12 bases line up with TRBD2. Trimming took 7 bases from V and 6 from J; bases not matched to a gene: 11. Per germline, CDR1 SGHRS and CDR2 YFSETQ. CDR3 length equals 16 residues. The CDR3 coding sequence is TGCGCCAGCGGCCCCCCACTAGCGGGGGGTTCCAATGAGCAGTTCTTC. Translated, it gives CASGPPLAGGSNEQFF.

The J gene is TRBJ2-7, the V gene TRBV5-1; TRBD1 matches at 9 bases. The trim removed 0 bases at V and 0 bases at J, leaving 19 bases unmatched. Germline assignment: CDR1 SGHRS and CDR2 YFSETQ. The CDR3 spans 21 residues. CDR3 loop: CASSLGLGDRVLYYPSYEQYV. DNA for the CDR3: TGCGCCAGCAGCTTGGGACTCGGGGACAGGGTCCTCTACTACCCCTCCTACGAGCAGTACGTC.

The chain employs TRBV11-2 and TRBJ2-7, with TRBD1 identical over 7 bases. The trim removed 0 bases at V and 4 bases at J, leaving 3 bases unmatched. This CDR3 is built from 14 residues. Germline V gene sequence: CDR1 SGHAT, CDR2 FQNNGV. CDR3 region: CASSLDWTGYEQYV. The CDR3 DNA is TGTGCCAGCAGCTTAGATTGGACAGGATACGAGCAGTACGTC.

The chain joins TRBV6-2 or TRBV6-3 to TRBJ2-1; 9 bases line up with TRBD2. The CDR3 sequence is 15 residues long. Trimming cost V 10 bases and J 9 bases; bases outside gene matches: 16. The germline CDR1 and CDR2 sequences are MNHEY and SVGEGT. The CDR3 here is CATLFSGRPPPEQFF. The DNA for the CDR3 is TGTGCCACCTTATTTAGCGGGAGACCTCCCCCTGAGCAGTTCTTC.

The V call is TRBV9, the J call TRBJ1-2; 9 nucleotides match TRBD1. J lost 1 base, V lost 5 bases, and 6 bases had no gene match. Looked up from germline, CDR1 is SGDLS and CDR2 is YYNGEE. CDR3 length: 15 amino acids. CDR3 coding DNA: TGTGCCAGCAGAGACACAGGGGGCGTTAACTATGGCTACACCTTC. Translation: CASRDTGGVNYGYTF.

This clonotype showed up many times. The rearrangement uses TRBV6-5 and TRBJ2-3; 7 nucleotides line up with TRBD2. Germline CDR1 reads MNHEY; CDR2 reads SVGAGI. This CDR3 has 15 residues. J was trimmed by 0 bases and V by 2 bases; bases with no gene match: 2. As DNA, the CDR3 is TGTGCCAGCAGTTACGGAGCGGGGAGCACAGATACGCAGTATTTT. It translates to CASSYGAGSTDTQYF.

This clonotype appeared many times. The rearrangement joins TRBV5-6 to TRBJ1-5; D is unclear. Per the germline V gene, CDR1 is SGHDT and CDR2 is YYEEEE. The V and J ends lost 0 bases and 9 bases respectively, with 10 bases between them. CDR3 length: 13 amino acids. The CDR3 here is CASSLEQFGPQHF. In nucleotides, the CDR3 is TGTGCCAGCAGCTTGGAGCAATTCGGGCCCCAGCATTTT.

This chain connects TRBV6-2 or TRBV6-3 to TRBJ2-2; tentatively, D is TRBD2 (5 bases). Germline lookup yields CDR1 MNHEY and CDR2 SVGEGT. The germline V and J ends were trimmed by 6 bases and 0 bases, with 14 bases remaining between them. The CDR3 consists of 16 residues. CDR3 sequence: CASSIFWETNTGELFF. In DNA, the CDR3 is TGTGCCAGCAGCATCTTCTGGGAGACGAACACCGGGGAGCTGTTTTTT.

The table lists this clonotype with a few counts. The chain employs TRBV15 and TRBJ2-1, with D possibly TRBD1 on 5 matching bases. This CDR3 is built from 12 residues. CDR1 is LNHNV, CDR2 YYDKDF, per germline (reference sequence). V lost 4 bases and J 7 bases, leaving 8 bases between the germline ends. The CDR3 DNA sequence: TGTGCCACCAGCAAAGGGGATAATGAGCAGTTCTTC. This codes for CATSKGDNEQFF.

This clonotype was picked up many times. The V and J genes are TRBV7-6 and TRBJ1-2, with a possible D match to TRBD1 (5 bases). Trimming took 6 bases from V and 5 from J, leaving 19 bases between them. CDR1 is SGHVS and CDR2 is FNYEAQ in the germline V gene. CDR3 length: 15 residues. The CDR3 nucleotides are TGTGCCAGCAGACAAAACATGGAGGGGACGTATGGCTACACCTTC. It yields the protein CASRQNMEGTYGYTF.

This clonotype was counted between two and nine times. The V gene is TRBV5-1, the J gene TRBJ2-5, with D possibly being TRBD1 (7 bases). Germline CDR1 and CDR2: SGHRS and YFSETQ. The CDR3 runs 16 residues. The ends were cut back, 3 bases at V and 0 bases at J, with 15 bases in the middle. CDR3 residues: CASSSPGGSDQETQYF. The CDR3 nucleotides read TGCGCCAGCAGCTCGCCAGGGGGGTCGGACCAAGAGACCCAGTACTTC.

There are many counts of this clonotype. Here the CDR3 DNA reads TGCAGTGCTAGAGCCCCCGGCGGGGCCAAAAACATTCAGTACTTC. This codes for CSARAPGGAKNIQYF. V gene TRBV20-1 combines with J gene TRBJ2-4, with D tentatively TRBD2 (5 bases). Germline CDR1 is DFQATT and CDR2 is SNEGSKA (reference sequence). This CDR3 contains 15 residues. The germline V and J ends were trimmed by 1 base and 1 base, with 11 bases remaining between them.

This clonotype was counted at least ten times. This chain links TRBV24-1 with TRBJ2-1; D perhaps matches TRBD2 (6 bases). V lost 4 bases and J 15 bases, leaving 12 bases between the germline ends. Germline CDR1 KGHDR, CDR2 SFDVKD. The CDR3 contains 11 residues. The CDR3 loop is CATSEAGRLFF. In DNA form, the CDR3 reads TGTGCCACCAGTGAGGCGGGACGGCTGTTCTTC.

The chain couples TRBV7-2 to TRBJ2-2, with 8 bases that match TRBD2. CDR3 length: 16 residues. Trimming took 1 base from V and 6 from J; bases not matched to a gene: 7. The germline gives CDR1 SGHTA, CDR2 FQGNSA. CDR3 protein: CASSLVAGGAPGELFF. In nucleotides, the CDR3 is TGTGCCAGCAGCTTAGTTGCGGGGGGCGCGCCCGGGGAGCTGTTTTTT.

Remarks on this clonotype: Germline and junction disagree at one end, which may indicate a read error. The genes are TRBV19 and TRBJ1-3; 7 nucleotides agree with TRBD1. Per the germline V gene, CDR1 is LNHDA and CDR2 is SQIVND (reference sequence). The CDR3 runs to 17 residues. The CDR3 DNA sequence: TGTGCCAGTAGGACCCGGGACAGCGCCAACTCTGGAAACACCATACATTTT. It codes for CASRTRDSANSGNTIHF. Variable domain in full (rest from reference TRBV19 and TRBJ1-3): DGGITQSPKYLFRKEGQNVTLSCEQNLNHDAMYWYRQDPGQGLRLIYYSQIVNDFQKGDIAEGYSVSREKKESFPLTVTSAQKNPTAFYLCASRTRDSANSGNTIHFGEGSWLTVV.

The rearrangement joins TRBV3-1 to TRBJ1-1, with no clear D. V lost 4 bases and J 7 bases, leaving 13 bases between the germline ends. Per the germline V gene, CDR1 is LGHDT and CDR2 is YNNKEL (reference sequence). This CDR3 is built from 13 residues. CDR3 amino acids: CASSLTSRGEAFF. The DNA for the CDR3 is TGTGCCAGCAGCCTTACATCCCGGGGTGAAGCTTTCTTT.

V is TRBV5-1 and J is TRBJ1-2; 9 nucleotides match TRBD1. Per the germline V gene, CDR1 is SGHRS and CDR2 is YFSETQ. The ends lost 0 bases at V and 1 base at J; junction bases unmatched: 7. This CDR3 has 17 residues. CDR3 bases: TGCGCCAGCAGCTTGGGGGACAGGGCCCCCCTTAACTATGGCTACACCTTC. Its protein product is CASSLGDRAPLNYGYTF.

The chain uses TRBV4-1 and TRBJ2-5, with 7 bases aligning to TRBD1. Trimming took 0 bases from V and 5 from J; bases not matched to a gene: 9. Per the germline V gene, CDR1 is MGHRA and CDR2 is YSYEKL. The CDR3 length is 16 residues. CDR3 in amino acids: CASSQDVTGPEETQYF. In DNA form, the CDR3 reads TGCGCCAGCAGCCAAGACGTGACAGGGCCGGAGGAGACCCAGTACTTC.

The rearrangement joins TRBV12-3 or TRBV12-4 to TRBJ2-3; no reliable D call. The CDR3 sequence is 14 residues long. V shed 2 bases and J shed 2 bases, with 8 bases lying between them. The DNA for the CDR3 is TGTGCCAGCAGTTTACCTAGACCCACAGATACGCAGTATTTT. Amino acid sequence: CASSLPRPTDTQYF.

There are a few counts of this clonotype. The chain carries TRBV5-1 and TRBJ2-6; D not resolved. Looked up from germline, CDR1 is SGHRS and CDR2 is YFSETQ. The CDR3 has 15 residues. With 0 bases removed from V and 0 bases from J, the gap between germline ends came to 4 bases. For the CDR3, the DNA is TGCGCCAGCAGCTTGGGTGACTCTGGGGCCAACGTCCTGACTTTC. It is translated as CASSLGDSGANVLTF. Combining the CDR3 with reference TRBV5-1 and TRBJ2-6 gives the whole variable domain KAGVTQTPRYLIKTRGQQVTLSCSPISGHRSVSWYQQTPGQGLQFLFEYFSETQRNKGNFPGRFSGRQFSNSRSEMNVSTLELGDSALYLCASSLGDSGANVLTFGAGSRLTVL.

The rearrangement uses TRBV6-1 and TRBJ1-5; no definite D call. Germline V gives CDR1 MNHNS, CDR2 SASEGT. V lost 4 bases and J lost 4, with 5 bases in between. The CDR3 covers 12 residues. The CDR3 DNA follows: TGTGCCAGCAGTGGAGGTAATCAGCCCCAGCATTTT. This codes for CASSGGNQPQHF.

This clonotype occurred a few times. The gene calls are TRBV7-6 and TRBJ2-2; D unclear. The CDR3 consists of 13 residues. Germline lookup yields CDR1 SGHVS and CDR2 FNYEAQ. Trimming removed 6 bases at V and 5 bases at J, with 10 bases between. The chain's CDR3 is CASSHLWTGELFF. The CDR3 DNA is TGTGCCAGCAGTCACCTATGGACCGGGGAGCTGTTTTTT.